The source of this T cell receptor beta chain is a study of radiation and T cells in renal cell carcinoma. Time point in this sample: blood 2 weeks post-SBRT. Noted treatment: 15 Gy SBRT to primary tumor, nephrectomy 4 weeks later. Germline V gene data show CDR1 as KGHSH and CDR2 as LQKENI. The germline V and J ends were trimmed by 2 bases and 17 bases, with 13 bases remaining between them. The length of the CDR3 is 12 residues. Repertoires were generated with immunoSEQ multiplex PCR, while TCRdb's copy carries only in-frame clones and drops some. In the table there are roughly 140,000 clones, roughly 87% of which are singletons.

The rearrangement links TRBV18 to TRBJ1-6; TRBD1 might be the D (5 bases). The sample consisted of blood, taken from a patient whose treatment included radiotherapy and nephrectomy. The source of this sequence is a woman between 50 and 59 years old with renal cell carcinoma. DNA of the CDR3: TGTGCCAGCTCACCAGGGGCGGACCGGGTCCACTTT. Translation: CASSPGADRVHF.